These T cell receptor beta chains were read from a single sample in a study of blood T cells in healthy people across ages. TCRdb redid the calling of the 5' RACE reads with MiXCR, one entry per CDR3 protein. This sample carries more than 1.4 million distinct CDR3 sequences, approximately 38% of them seen once, and the ten largest clones take 7.9%. The sample comprised blood. The receptors derive from a woman aged 18-30 years in good health. Each CDR3 is given with its conserved first and last residue. A D gene is named only where the DNA matches it firmly. Part of the rows lack a size; the others show once, few, many or a class for expanded clones.

V gene: TRBV29-1; D gene: .; clone size: few; J gene: TRBJ2-1; CDR3 protein: CSVEEPPLEQFF; CDR3 DNA: TGCAGCGTTGAAGAGCCCCCGTTGGAGCAGTTCTTC
V gene: TRBV7-6; D gene: .; clone size: .; J gene: TRBJ2-5; CDR3 protein: CASSSSPEYQETQYF; CDR3 DNA: TGTGCCAGCAGCTCATCTCCGGAGTACCAAGAGACCCAGTACTTC
V gene: TRBV20-1; D gene: .; clone size: .; J gene: TRBJ1-2; CDR3 protein: CSARNDGYGYTF; CDR3 DNA: TGCAGTGCTAGAAATGACGGCTATGGCTACACCTTC
V gene: TRBV27; D gene: TRBD1; clone size: .; J gene: TRBJ1-5; CDR3 protein: CASSKSPRMTGISIDQPQHF; CDR3 DNA: TGTGCCAGCAGTAAAAGCCCTAGAATGACAGGGATCTCGATCGATCAGCCCCAGCATTTT
V gene: TRBV9; D gene: TRBD2; clone size: few; J gene: TRBJ2-5; CDR3 protein: CASSPRGLARQETQYF; CDR3 DNA: TGTGCCAGCAGCCCCCGGGGACTAGCGAGACAAGAGACCCAGTACTTC
V gene: TRBV20-1; D gene: .; clone size: .; J gene: TRBJ1-2; CDR3 protein: CSASPSGNYGYTF; CDR3 DNA: TGCAGTGCTAGCCCGTCTGGGAACTATGGCTACACCTTC
V gene: TRBV4-1; D gene: .; clone size: .; J gene: TRBJ2-1; CDR3 protein: CASSQVPGHLNNEQFF; CDR3 DNA: TGCGCCAGCAGCCAAGTTCCGGGGCATCTAAACAATGAGCAGTTCTTC
V gene: TRBV6-2/TRBV6-3; D gene: TRBD2; clone size: .; J gene: TRBJ2-1; CDR3 protein: CASKTPLAGGLHEQFF; CDR3 DNA: TGTGCCAGCAAGACCCCCCTAGCGGGGGGGCTGCATGAGCAGTTCTTC
V gene: TRBV7-2; D gene: TRBD2; clone size: few; J gene: TRBJ2-3; CDR3 protein: CASSSRPGTSGFTDTQYF; CDR3 DNA: TGTGCCAGCAGCTCTCGCCCCGGGACTAGCGGGTTCACAGATACGCAGTATTTT
V gene: TRBV6-5; D gene: .; clone size: few; J gene: TRBJ2-2; CDR3 protein: CASSGVGELFF; CDR3 DNA: TGTGCCAGCAGTGGGGTCGGGGAGCTGTTTTTT
V gene: TRBV12-3/TRBV12-4; D gene: .; clone size: .; J gene: TRBJ1-2; CDR3 protein: CASSPARKGYGYTF; CDR3 DNA: TGTGCCAGCAGCCCCGCGCGTAAGGGGTATGGCTACACCTTC
V gene: TRBV12-3/TRBV12-4; D gene: .; clone size: .; J gene: TRBJ2-3; CDR3 protein: CASSDTGIGTDTQYF; CDR3 DNA: TGTGCCAGCAGTGACACAGGGATTGGTACTGATACGCAGTATTTT
V gene: TRBV29-1; D gene: .; clone size: many; J gene: TRBJ2-7; CDR3 protein: CSVEDQNRNEQYF; CDR3 DNA: TGCAGCGTTGAAGATCAGAACAGAAACGAGCAGTACTTC
V gene: TRBV6-1; D gene: .; clone size: .; J gene: TRBJ2-2; CDR3 protein: CASTRVTGELFF; CDR3 DNA: TGTGCCAGCACAAGGGTAACCGGGGAGCTGTTTTTT
V gene: TRBV7-2; D gene: .; clone size: .; J gene: TRBJ2-2; CDR3 protein: CASSFDRANTGELFF; CDR3 DNA: TGTGCCAGCAGCTTTGACAGAGCGAACACCGGGGAGCTGTTTTTT
V gene: TRBV3-1; D gene: .; clone size: once; J gene: TRBJ2-1; CDR3 protein: CASSSQGGGSYNEQFF; CDR3 DNA: TGTGCCAGCAGCTCGCAGGGGGGGGGCTCCTACAATGAGCAGTTCTTC
V gene: TRBV7-9; D gene: .; clone size: .; J gene: TRBJ1-1; CDR3 protein: CASSLGELMNTEAFF; CDR3 DNA: TGTGCCAGCAGCTTGGGTGAGTTGATGAACACTGAAGCTTTCTTT